A single sample gave rise to the 24 T cell receptor beta chains below, sequenced in a study of shared clonotypes between healthy human individuals. TCRdb keeps only in-frame clones here, not all; method: immunoSEQ multiplex PCR. The sample includes approximately 2,300,000 clones, around 93% seen only once; the top ten take about 0.36%. The sequenced material came from naive CD4+ T cells from PBMCs. Noted subset: CD45RA+ positively selected. The origin of the receptors is a young man in good health. Some clones in this sample may be carry-over from other donors' samples.

J is TRBJ1-5 and V is TRBV30, with D perhaps TRBD1 (6 bases). The V and J ends lost 7 bases and 7 bases respectively, with 11 bases between them. CDR1 is GTSNPN, CDR2 SVGIG, per germline (reference sequence). CDR3 length: 11 amino acids. CDR3 loop: CASGVGQPQHF. CDR3 DNA sequence: TGTGCCTCAGGGGTGGGGCAGCCCCAGCATTTT. The complete variable domain, with remaining parts taken from reference TRBV30 and TRBJ1-5, reads SQTIHQWPATLVQPVGSPLSLECTVEGTSNPNLYWYRQAAGRGLQLLFYSVGIGQISSEVPQNLSASRPQDRQFILSSKKLLLSDSGFYLCASGVGQPQHFGDGTRLSIL.

This chain joins TRBV6-5 and TRBJ2-7; 10 bases align to TRBD1. The CDR3 runs to 14 residues. The germline V gene has CDR1 MNHEY and CDR2 SVGAGI. Unmatched junction bases numbered 5, after V lost 6 bases and J lost 3 bases. The CDR3 is CASRETGGSYEQYF. DNA of the CDR3: TGTGCCAGCAGGGAGACAGGGGGCAGCTACGAGCAGTACTTC.

This clone showed up just once. The chain couples TRBV5-1 to TRBJ2-2; no reliable D call. CDR1 is SGHRS and CDR2 is YFSETQ in the germline V gene. This CDR3 is built from 15 residues. V gave up 6 bases and J gave up 2 bases, with 14 bases separating them. CDR3 DNA: TGCGCCAGCACCGTTTTCGGGCCAAACACCGGGGAGCTGTTTTTT. Translating it yields CASTVFGPNTGELFF. Filled out from reference TRBV5-1 and TRBJ2-2, the complete variable domain reads KAGVTQTPRYLIKTRGQQVTLSCSPISGHRSVSWYQQTPGQGLQFLFEYFSETQRNKGNFPGRFSGRQFSNSRSEMNVSTLELGDSALYLCASTVFGPNTGELFFGEGSRLTVL.

The chain recombines TRBV11-2 with TRBJ2-5; TRBD1 is a possible D gene (6 bases). The CDR3 length is 17 residues. Germline CDR1 is SGHAT and CDR2 is FQNNGV. Trimming removed 5 bases at V and 5 bases at J, with 24 bases between. The CDR3 DNA follows: TGTGCCAGCAGCCGTACCTCAAACAGGGTATCGGATGAGACCCAGTACTTC. This gives the protein CASSRTSNRVSDETQYF.

This chain joins TRBV4-2 and TRBJ2-1; 7 nucleotides line up with TRBD2. CDR1 is LGHNA and CDR2 is YNFKEQ in the germline V gene. V was clipped by 1 base and J by 1 base; unmatched bases: 4. The CDR3 runs to 16 residues. The DNA for the CDR3 is TGTGCCAGCAGCCAAGGAACTAGCGAGTCCTACAATGAGCAGTTCTTC. It codes for CASSQGTSESYNEQFF.

In regard to this clone: This same CDR3 is encoded by further DNA sequences in the sample. The rearrangement uses TRBV28 and TRBJ1-4, with D possibly being TRBD1 (5 bases). The CDR3 spans 14 residues. Germline V gene data show CDR1 as MDHEN and CDR2 as SYDVKM. Trimming shortened V by 4 bases and J by 1 base, and 7 bases separated the two germline ends. CDR3 bases: TGTGCCAGCAGTTATGGGGGAACTAATGAAAAACTGTTTTTT. This gives the protein CASSYGGTNEKLFF. Full variable domain (outside the CDR3, taken from reference TRBV28 and TRBJ1-4): DVKVTQSSRYLVKRTGEKVFLECVQDMDHENMFWYRQDPGLGLRLIYFSYDVKMKEKGDIPEGYSVSREKKERFSLILESASTNQTSMYLCASSYGGTNEKLFFGSGTQLSVL.

The CDR3 reads CASSLSGGRRNTEAFF. DNA of the CDR3: TGTGCCAGCAGTTTGTCGGGGGGCCGGCGGAACACTGAAGCTTTCTTT. V and J are TRBV28 and TRBJ1-1, with D possibly TRBD1 on 6 matching bases. The CDR3 runs 16 residues. Germline loops: CDR1 MDHEN, CDR2 SYDVKM. Deletions cut 3 bases from V and 1 base from J, with 15 bases between.

The chain employs TRBV5-1 and TRBJ2-3, with a weak D call TRBD1 (7 bases). The CDR3 runs to 15 residues. From germline, CDR1 is SGHRS and CDR2 YFSETQ. The V and J ends lost 1 base and 5 bases respectively, with 14 bases between them. This CDR3 is CASSLMVRGEDTQYF. The CDR3 region has the DNA TGCGCCAGCAGCTTGATGGTCAGGGGGGAAGATACGCAGTATTTT.

This chain connects TRBV29-1 to TRBJ2-7, with D maybe TRBD1 (7 bases). CDR3 length: 13 residues. The V gene's germline CDR1 is SQVTM and CDR2 ANQGSEA. Trimming took 6 bases from V and 3 from J, leaving 15 bases between them. CDR3 sequence (DNA): TGCAGCGTAGGGTTCCAGGGGGGCTACGAGCAGTACTTC. It translates to CSVGFQGGYEQYF.

The chain employs TRBV5-6 and TRBJ1-1, with D unclear. Trimming took off 2 bases at V and 7 bases at J, with 6 bases between the two ends. The CDR3 totals 11 residues. Germline V lookup: CDR1 SGHDT, CDR2 YYEEEE. The CDR3 loop is CASSFGIEAFF. CDR3 in DNA: TGTGCCAGCAGCTTTGGTATTGAAGCTTTCTTT.

This chain connects TRBV10-3 to TRBJ1-1; D gene ambiguous. In germline, CDR1 is ENHRY, CDR2 SYGVKD. The ends were cut back, 9 bases at V and 0 bases at J, with 20 bases in the middle. The CDR3 is made up of 16 amino acids. The CDR3: CAMLSIRHLMNTEAFF. The CDR3, as DNA: TGTGCCATGCTTAGTATCAGACACCTGATGAACACTGAAGCTTTCTTT.

The chain recombines TRBV28 with TRBJ2-2; D is uncertain. Germline V CDR1 and CDR2: MDHEN, SYDVKM. Trimming cost V 3 bases and J 6 bases, with 5 bases left between them. This CDR3 comprises 12 residues. The CDR3 sequence: CASSFGAGELFF. In nucleotides, the CDR3 is TGTGCCAGCAGTTTTGGTGCCGGGGAGCTGTTTTTT.

This chain connects TRBV11-2 to TRBJ2-7; D unclear. Per the germline V gene, CDR1 is SGHAT and CDR2 is FQNNGV. The CDR3 has 16 residues. The germline V and J ends were trimmed by 1 base and 2 bases, with 15 bases remaining between them. The CDR3 DNA reads as TGTGCCAGCAGCTTAGCTCCGCGGACGGGCACCTACGAGCAGTACTTC. It yields the protein CASSLAPRTGTYEQYF. The whole variable domain, filled in from reference TRBV11-2 and TRBJ2-7, reads EAGVAQSPRYKIIEKRQSVAFWCNPISGHATLYWYQQILGQGPKLLIQFQNNGVVDDSQLPKDRFSAERLKGVDSTLKIQPAKLEDSAVYLCASSLAPRTGTYEQYFGPGTRLTVT.

This clone was seen only once. The chain couples TRBV7-6 to TRBJ1-2, with D possibly being TRBD1 (5 bases). Trimming removed 5 bases from V and 2 bases from J, with 21 bases in between. This CDR3 region has 17 residues. Germline V gene data show CDR1 as SGHVS and CDR2 as FNYEAQ. The CDR3 DNA follows: TGTGCCAGCAGCCCTCGGGGGGACCCAACTTCGAACTATGGCTACACCTTC. Translation: CASSPRGDPTSNYGYTF.

This clone was seen repeatedly, ten times or more. The rearrangement links TRBV5-1 to TRBJ2-3, with 7 positions matching TRBD2. The ends lost 4 bases at V and 0 bases at J; junction bases unmatched: 5. CDR1 SGHRS and CDR2 YFSETQ come from the germline V gene. CDR3 size: 15 residues. Here the CDR3 reads CASSPRDYSTDTQYF. The CDR3 DNA reads TGCGCCAGCAGCCCCAGGGACTACAGCACAGATACGCAGTATTTT.

This CDR3 is CASRTRDQQAMNEQFF. The CDR3 bases are TGCGCCAGCAGAACCCGGGACCAGCAGGCTATGAATGAGCAGTTCTTC. The chain carries TRBV4-1 and TRBJ2-1; D possibly matches TRBD1 or TRBD2 (5 bases each). Germline CDR1 is MGHRA and CDR2 is YSYEKL. The CDR3 has 16 residues. V gave up 6 bases and J gave up 7 bases, with 22 bases separating them.

This chain links TRBV10-3 with TRBJ2-3; D may be TRBD1 or TRBD2 (5 bases each). Looked up from germline, CDR1 is ENHRY and CDR2 is SYGVKD. Deletions cut 3 bases from V and 0 bases from J, with 13 bases between. CDR3 length: 16 amino acids. The CDR3 nucleotides read TGTGCCATCAGTGAATGGGGGAAGCTGAGCACAGATACGCAGTATTTT. Translating it yields CAISEWGKLSTDTQYF.

This clone was detected once. Other DNA sequences from this sample encode an identical CDR3 as well. This chain uses TRBV9 with TRBJ2-5, with D possibly TRBD1 on 6 matching bases. The V gene lost 0 bases and the J gene lost 2 bases, with 8 bases spanning the gap. This CDR3 contains 14 residues. The germline CDR1 and CDR2 sequences are SGDLS and YYNGEE. The CDR3 sequence is CASSVARGQETQYF. The CDR3 DNA reads as TGTGCCAGCAGCGTAGCCAGGGGTCAAGAGACCCAGTACTTC.

The rearrangement links TRBV5-6 to TRBJ1-6, with 9 bases lining up with TRBD1. There are 14 residues in the CDR3. V lost 4 bases, J lost 8 bases, and 4 bases stayed unmatched. Germline loops: CDR1 SGHDT, CDR2 YYEEEE. The chain's CDR3 is CASSLTGGDSPLHF. The CDR3 coding sequence is TGTGCCAGCAGCCTTACAGGGGGCGATTCACCCCTCCACTTT.

The chain links TRBV5-8 to TRBJ2-7, with 13 bases lining up with TRBD2. V gave up 2 bases and J gave up 3 bases; unmatched junction bases: 2. The CDR3 covers 15 residues. The germline V gene encodes CDR1 SGHTS and CDR2 YDEGEE. The DNA of the CDR3 is TGTGCCAGCAGCTTAAGACTAGCGGGAGGCTACGAGCAGTACTTC. It specifies CASSLRLAGGYEQYF.

The V gene is TRBV19, the J gene TRBJ1-3; the D gene is possibly TRBD1 (5 bases). V was cut by 6 bases and J by 0 bases, with 12 bases left in between. CDR1 and CDR2 from the germline V gene are LNHDA and SQIVND (reference sequence). The CDR3 covers 15 residues. The CDR3 DNA reads TGTGCCAGTAGACCACCAGGGCGCTCTGGAAACACCATATATTTT. Translated, it gives CASRPPGRSGNTIYF.

J is TRBJ2-5 and V is TRBV15; D is possibly TRBD2 (6 bases). This CDR3 has 16 residues. The germline V and J ends were trimmed by 2 bases and 1 base, with 14 bases remaining between them. In germline, CDR1 is LNHNV, CDR2 YYDKDF (reference sequence). Here the CDR3 DNA reads TGTGCCACCAGCAGACCCCGGGGGATAGCCCAAGAGACCCAGTACTTC. Translation: CATSRPRGIAQETQYF.

V gene TRBV4-1 combines with J gene TRBJ2-2; no definite D call. Trimming took off 1 base at V and 0 bases at J, with 15 bases between the two ends. The CDR3 has 18 residues. Germline V gives CDR1 MGHRA, CDR2 YSYEKL. CDR3 in amino acids: CASSQGRGWQTNTGELFF. The CDR3 DNA reads TGCGCCAGCAGCCAAGGTCGAGGATGGCAGACGAACACCGGGGAGCTGTTTTTT.

The rearrangement links TRBV11-2 to TRBJ2-1; 9 nucleotides agree with TRBD2. Germline V lookup: CDR1 SGHAT, CDR2 FQNNGV. After removal of 3 bases from V and 0 bases from J, the junction contained 9 bases not matched to a gene. The CDR3 is 18 amino acids. The DNA of the CDR3 is TGTGCCAGCAGCTTTCGTGCTAGCGGGGTCAGCTCCTACAATGAGCAGTTCTTC. As protein: CASSFRASGVSSYNEQFF.